This record concerns one TCR beta chain sequence. No antigen is known for it. With a much larger clone just one base away, this may be a read error. Isolation of PBMCs was performed using over 8 ml of fresh peripheral blood. The data derive from a study of Graves' ophthalmopathy and Graves' hyperthyroidism. At the level of the study: Specimen type is peripheral blood, obtained at initial diagnosis before any treatment.

For repertoire sequencing, the TCR beta CDR3 regions were amplified from RNA transcripts. HTBI-primed first-round RT-PCR preceded second-round multiplex PCR. MiXCR, run by TCRdb on the multiplex PCR reads, gives a single entry per CDR3 protein. The profile shows approximately 700,000 distinct CDR3 sequences, 35% to 45% of them singletons. General observations from the study: Thyroid clonotypes that were expanded above 0.001 frequency mostly also appeared in blood.

The sample taken for sequencing was peripheral blood. The TCR originated in an adult man with Graves' ophthalmopathy.

Here the CDR3 DNA reads TGTGCCAGCAGCCCGACAGGGGCTACTTCCTACGGGCAGTACTTC. Residues: CASSPTGATSYGQYF. The gene calls are TRBV7-9 and TRBJ2-5, with 8 bases that match TRBD1. The J segment lost 11 bases and the V segment lost 5 bases, leaving 16 bases of the junction unmatched. The germline CDR1 and CDR2 sequences are SEHNR and FQNEAQ (reference sequence). There are 15 residues in the CDR3. Complete variable domain (other parts from reference TRBV7-9 and TRBJ2-5): DTGVSQNPRHKITKRGQNVTFRCDPISEHNRLYWYRQTLGQGPEFLTYFQNEAQLEKSRLLSDRFSAERPKGSFSTLEIQRTEQGDSAMYLCASSPTGATSYGQYFGPGTRLLVL.